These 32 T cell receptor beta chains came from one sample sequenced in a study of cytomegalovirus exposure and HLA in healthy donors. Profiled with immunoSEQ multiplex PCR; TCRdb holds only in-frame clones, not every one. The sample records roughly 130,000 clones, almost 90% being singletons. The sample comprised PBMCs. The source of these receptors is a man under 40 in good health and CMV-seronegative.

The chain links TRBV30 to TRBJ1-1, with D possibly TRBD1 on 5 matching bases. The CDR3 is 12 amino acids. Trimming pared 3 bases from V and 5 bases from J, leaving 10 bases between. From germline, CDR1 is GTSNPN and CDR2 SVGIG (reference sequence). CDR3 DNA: TGTGCCTGGAGCCCCGGGGGGACTGAAGCTTTCTTT. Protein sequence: CAWSPGGTEAFF.

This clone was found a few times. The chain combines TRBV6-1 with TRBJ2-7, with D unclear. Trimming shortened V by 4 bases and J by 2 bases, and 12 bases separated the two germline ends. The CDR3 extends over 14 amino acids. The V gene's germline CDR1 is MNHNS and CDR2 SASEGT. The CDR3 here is CASSGAVLTYEQYF. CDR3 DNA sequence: TGTGCCAGCAGTGGGGCAGTTTTGACCTACGAGCAGTACTTC.

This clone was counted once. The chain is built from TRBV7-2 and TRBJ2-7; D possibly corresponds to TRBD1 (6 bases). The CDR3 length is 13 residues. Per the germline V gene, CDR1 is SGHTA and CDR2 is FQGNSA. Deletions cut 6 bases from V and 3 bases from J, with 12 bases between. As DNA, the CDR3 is TGTGCCAGCAGAAAAAGGACAGACTACGAGCAGTACTTC. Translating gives CASRKRTDYEQYF.

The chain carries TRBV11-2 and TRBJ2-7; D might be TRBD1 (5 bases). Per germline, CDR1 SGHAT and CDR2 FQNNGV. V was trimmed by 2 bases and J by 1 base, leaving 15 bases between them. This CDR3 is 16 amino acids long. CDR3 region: CASSLIGAVRSYEQYF. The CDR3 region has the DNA TGTGCCAGCAGCTTAATTGGGGCAGTAAGATCCTACGAGCAGTACTTC. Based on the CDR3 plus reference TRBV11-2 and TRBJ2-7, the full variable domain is EAGVAQSPRYKIIEKRQSVAFWCNPISGHATLYWYQQILGQGPKLLIQFQNNGVVDDSQLPKDRFSAERLKGVDSTLKIQPAKLEDSAVYLCASSLIGAVRSYEQYFGPGTRLTVT.

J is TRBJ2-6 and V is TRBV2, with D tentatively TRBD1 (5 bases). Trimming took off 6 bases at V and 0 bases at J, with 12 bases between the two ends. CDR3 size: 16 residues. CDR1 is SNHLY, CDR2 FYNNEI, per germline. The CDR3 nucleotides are TGTGCCAGCAGCAGCGACAGATTCTCTGGGGCCAACGTCCTGACTTTC. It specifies CASSSDRFSGANVLTF. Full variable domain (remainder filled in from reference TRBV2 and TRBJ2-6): EPEVTQTPSHQVTQMGQEVILRCVPISNHLYFYWYRQILGQKVEFLVSFYNNEISEKSEIFDDQFSVERPDGSNFTLKIRSTKLEDSAMYFCASSSDRFSGANVLTFGAGSRLTVL.

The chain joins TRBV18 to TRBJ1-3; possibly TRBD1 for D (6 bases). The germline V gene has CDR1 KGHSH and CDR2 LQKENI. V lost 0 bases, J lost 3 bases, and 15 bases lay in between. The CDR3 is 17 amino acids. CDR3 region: CASSPPRGQGNGNTIYF. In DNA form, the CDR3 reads TGTGCCAGCTCACCACCTCGCGGCCAGGGGAATGGAAACACCATATATTTT.

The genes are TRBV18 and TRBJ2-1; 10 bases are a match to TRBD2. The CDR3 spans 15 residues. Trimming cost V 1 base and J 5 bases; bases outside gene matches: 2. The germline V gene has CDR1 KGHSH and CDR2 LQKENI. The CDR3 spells CASSPLLAGNNEQFF. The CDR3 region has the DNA TGTGCCAGCTCACCACTACTAGCGGGAAACAATGAGCAGTTCTTC.

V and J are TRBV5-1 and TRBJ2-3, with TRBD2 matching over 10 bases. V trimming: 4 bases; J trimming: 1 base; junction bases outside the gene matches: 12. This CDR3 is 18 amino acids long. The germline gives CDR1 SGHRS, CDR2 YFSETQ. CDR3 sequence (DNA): TGCGCCAGCAGCCAAACTGCCGGACTAGCGGTAGGCACAGATACGCAGTATTTT. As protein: CASSQTAGLAVGTDTQYF.

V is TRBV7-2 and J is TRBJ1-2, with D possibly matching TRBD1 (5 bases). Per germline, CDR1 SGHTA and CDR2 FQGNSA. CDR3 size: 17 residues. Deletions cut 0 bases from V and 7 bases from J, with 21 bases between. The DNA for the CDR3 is TGTGCCAGCAGCTTAGCTCGGGGGGATGGCAGGAGGTCTGGCTACACCTTC. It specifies CASSLARGDGRRSGYTF.

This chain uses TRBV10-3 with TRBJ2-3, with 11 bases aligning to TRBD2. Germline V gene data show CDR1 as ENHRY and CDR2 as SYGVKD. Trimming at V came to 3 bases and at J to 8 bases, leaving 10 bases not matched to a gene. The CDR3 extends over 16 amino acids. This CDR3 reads CAISDPGVAGGPTQYF. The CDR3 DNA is TGTGCCATCAGTGACCCCGGGGTAGCGGGAGGGCCTACGCAGTATTTT.

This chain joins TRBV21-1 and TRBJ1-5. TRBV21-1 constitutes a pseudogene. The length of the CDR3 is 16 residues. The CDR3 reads CASSAAEVYSNQPQHF. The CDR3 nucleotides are TGTGCCAGCAGTGCGGCTGAGGTTTATAGCAATCAGCCCCAGCATTTT.

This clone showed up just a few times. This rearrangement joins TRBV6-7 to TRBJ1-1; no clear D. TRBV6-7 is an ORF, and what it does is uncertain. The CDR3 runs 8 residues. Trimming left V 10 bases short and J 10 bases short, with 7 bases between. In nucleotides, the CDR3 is TGTGCCACGTCAGGAGCTTTCTTT. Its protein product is CATSGAFF.

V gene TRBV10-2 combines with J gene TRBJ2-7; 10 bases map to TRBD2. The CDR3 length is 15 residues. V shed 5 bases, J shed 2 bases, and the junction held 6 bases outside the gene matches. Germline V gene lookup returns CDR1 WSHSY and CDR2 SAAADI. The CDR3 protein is CASSPLAGRTYEQYF. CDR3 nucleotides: TGCGCCAGCAGTCCACTAGCGGGGCGAACCTACGAGCAGTACTTC.

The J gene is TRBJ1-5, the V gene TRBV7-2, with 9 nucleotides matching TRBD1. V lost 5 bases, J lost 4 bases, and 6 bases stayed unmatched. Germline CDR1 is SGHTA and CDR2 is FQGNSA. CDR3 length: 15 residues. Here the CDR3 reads CASSAGQGRNQPQHF. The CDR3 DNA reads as TGTGCCAGCAGCGCCGGACAGGGGAGAAATCAGCCCCAGCATTTT.

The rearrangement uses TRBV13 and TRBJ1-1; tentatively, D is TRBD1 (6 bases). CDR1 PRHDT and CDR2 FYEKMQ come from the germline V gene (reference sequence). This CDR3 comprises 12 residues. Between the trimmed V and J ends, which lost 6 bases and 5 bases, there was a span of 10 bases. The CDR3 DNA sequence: TGTGCCAGCAGTTCCAGGGGAACTGAAGCTTTCTTT. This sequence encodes CASSSRGTEAFF.

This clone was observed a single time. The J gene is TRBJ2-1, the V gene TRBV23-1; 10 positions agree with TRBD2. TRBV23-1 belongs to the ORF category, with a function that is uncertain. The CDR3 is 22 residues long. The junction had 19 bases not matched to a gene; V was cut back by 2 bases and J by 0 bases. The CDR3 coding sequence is TGCGCCAGCAGTCAAGACGCTGTACGGACTAGCGGTCGGGCAAGCTCCTACAATGAGCAGTTCTTC. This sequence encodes CASSQDAVRTSGRASSYNEQFF.

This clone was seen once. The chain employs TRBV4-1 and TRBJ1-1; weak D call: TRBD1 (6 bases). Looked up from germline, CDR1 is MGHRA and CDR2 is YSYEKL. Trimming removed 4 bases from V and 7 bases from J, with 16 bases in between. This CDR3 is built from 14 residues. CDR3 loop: CASSPLQGADEAFF. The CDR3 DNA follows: TGCGCCAGCAGCCCGTTACAGGGCGCGGATGAAGCTTTCTTT.

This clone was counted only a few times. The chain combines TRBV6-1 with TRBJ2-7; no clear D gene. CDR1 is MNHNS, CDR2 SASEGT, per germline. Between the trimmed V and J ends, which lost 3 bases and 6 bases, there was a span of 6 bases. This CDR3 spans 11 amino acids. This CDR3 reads CASSDSREQYF. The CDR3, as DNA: TGTGCCAGCAGTGATAGTCGCGAGCAGTACTTC.

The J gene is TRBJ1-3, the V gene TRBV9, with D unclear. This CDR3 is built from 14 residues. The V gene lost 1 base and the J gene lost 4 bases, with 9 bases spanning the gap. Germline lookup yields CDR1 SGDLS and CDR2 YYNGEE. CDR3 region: CASSVKVGGNTIYF. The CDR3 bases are TGTGCCAGCAGCGTAAAGGTGGGCGGAAACACCATATATTTT.

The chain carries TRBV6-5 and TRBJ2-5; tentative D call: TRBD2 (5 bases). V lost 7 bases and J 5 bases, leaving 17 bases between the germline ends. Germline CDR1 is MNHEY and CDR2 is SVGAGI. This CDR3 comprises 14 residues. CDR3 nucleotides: TGTGCCAGCACCAGAAGAGGGTCGGGGGAGACCCAGTACTTC. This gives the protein CASTRRGSGETQYF.

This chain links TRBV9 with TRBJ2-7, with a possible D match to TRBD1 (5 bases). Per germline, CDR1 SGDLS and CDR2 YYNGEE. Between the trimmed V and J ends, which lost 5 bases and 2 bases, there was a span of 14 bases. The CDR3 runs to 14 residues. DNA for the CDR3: TGTGCCAGCAGTGCCGGCAGGGCGACCTACGAGCAGTACTTC. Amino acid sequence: CASSAGRATYEQYF.

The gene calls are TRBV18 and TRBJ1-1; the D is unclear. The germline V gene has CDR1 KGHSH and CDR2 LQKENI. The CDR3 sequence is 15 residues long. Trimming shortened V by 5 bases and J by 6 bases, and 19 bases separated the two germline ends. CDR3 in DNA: TGTGCCAGCTCAGACCCAGCGCGGGAGATGGCTGAAGCTTTCTTT. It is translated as CASSDPAREMAEAFF.

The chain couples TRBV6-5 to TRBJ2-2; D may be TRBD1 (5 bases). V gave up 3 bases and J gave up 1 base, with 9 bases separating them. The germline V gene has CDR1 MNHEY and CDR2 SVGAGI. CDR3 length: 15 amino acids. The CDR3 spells CASSYGQGNTGELFF. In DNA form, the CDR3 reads TGTGCCAGCAGTTATGGGCAGGGGAACACCGGGGAGCTGTTTTTT.

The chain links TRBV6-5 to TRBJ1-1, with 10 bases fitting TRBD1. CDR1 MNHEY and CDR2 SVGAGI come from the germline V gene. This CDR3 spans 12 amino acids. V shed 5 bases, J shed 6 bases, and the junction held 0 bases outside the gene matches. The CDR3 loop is CASSGQGAEAFF. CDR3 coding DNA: TGTGCCAGCAGTGGACAGGGGGCTGAAGCTTTCTTT.

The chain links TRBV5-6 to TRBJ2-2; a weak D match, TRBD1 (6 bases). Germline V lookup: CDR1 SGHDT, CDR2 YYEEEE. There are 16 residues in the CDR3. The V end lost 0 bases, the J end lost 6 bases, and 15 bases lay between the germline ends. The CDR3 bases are TGTGCCAGCAGCTTGGTACCAGGGGTCGCGTCCGGGGAGCTGTTTTTT. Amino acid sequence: CASSLVPGVASGELFF.

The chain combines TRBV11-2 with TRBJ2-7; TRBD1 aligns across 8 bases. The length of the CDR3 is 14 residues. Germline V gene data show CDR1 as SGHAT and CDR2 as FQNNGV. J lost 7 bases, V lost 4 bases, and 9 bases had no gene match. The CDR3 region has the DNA TGTGCCAGCAGCTCCTTCGGACAGGGTTCGGAGCAGTACTTC. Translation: CASSSFGQGSEQYF.

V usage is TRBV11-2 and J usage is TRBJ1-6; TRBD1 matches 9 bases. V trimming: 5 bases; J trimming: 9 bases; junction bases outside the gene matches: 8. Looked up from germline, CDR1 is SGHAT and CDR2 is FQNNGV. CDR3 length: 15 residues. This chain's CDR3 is CASSPSGDRVSPLHF. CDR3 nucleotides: TGTGCCAGCAGCCCCTCCGGGGACAGGGTTTCACCCCTCCACTTT.

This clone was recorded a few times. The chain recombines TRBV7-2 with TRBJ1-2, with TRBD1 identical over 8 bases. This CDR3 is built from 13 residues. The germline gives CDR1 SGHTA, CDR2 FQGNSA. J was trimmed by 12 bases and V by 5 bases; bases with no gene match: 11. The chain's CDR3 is CASSRLGQGKNTF. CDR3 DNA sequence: TGTGCCAGCAGCAGACTAGGACAGGGAAAAAACACCTTC.

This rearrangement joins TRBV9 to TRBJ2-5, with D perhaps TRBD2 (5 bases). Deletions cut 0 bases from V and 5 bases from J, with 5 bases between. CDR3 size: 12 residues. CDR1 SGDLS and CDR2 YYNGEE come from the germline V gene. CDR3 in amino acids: CASSVGGETQYF. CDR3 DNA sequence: TGTGCCAGCAGCGTAGGCGGGGAGACCCAGTACTTC. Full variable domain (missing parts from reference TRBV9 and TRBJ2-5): DSGVTQTPKHLITATGQRVTLRCSPRSGDLSVYWYQQSLDQGLQFLIQYYNGEERAKGNILERFSAQQFPDLHSELNLSSLELGDSALYFCASSVGGETQYFGPGTRLLVL.

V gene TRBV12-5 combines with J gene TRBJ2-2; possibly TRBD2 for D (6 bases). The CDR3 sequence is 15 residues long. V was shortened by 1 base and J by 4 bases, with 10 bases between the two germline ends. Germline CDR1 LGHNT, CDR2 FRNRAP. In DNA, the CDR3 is TGTGCTAGTGGTTTGGGGGATAGCGGCACCGGGGAGCTGTTTTTT. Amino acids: CASGLGDSGTGELFF. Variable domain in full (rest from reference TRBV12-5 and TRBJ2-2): DARVTQTPRHKVTEMGQEVTMRCQPILGHNTVFWYRQTMMQGLELLAYFRNRAPLDDSGMPKDRFSAEMPDATLATLKIQPSEPRDSAVYFCASGLGDSGTGELFFGEGSRLTVL.

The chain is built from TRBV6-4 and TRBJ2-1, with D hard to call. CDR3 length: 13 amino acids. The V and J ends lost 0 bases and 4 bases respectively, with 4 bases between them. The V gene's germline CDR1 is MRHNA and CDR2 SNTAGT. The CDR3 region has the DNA TGTGCCAGCAGTGACTCCCATTACAATGAGCAGTTCTTC. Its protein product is CASSDSHYNEQFF.

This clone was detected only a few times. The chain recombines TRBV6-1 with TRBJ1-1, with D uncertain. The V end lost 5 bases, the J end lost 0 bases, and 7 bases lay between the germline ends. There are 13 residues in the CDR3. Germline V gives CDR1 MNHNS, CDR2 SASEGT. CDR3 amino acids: CASSPNMNTEAFF. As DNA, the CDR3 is TGTGCCAGCAGTCCCAACATGAACACTGAAGCTTTCTTT.